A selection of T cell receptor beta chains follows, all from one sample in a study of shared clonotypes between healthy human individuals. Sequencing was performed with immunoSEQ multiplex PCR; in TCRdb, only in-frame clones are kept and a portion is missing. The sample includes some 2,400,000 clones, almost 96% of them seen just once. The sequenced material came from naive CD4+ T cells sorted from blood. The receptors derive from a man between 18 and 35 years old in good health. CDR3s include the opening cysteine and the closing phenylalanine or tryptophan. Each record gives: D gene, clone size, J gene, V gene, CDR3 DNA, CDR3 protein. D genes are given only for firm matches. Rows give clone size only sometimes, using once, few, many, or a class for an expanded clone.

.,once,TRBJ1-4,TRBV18,TGTGCCAGCTCACCAGGGCAGGGGAATGAAAAACTGTTTTTT,CASSPGQGNEKLFF
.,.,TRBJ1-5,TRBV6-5,TGTGCCAGCGGACGAGACCAGCCCCAGCATTTT,CASGRDQPQHF
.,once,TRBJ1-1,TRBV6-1,TGTGCCAGCAGTACACAGGGACGGAACACTGAAGCTTTCTTT,CASSTQGRNTEAFF
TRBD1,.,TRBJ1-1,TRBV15,TGTGCCACCAGCAGAGTGGGCCAGGGGGCCATAAGCGACACTGAAGCTTTCTTT,CATSRVGQGAISDTEAFF
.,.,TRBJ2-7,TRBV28,TGTGCCAGCAGTTTAGAGCGCTGGGCAGCGACCTCCTACGAGCAGTACTTC,CASSLERWAATSYEQYF
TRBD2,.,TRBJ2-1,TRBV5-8,TGTGCCAGCAGTCCCGGGACTAGCGTCATTGAGCAGTTCTTC,CASSPGTSVIEQFF
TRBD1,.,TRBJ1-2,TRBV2,TGTGCCAGCAGCTTGACAGGGTGGACTAACTATGGCTACACCTTC,CASSLTGWTNYGYTF
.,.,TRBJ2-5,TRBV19,TGTGCCAGTAGTTACGGGGGAGAGACCCAGTACTTC,CASSYGGETQYF
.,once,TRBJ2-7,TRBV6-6,TGTGCCAGCAGTTACTCATCGCAGGGCGGGTACGAGCAGTACTTC,CASSYSSQGGYEQYF
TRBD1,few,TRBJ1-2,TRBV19,TGTGCCAGTAGTCCGGACAGGGACTATGGCTACACCTTC,CASSPDRDYGYTF
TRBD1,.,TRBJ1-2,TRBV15,TGTGCCACCAGCAGAGAGGGACAGGGTAATTATGGCTACACCTTC,CATSREGQGNYGYTF
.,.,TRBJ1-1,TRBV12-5,TGTGCTAGTGGTTTGCTCCACGTACCCTCTTGGAGCACTGAAGCTTTCTTT,CASGLLHVPSWSTEAFF
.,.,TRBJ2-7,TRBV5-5,TGTGCCAGCAGCTTGAGCGGACTACCGACCAGCGAGCAGTACTTC,CASSLSGLPTSEQYF
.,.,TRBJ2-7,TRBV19,TGTGCCAGTAGTATTCGAGGGAGGTCCTACGAGCAGTACTTC,CASSIRGRSYEQYF
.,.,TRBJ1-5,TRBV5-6,TGTGCCAGCAGCTTCCAAAACAATCAGCCCCAGCATTTT,CASSFQNNQPQHF
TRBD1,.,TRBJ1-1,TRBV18,TGTGCCAGCTCACCATTGGGGACAGGGGGTTATAACACTGAAGCTTTCTTT,CASSPLGTGGYNTEAFF
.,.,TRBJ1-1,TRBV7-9,TGTGCCAGCAGAGGGGGTATCGCAGCTTTCTTT,CASRGGIAAFF
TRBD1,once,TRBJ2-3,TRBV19,TGTGCCAGTAGTTCCACAGGGGGCGAGACAGATACGCAGTATTTT,CASSSTGGETDTQYF
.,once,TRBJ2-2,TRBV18,TGTGCCAGCTCACCTGGCAACACCGGGGAGCTGTTTTTT,CASSPGNTGELFF
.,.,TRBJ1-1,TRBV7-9,TGTGCCAGCAGCTCCCCGGGCAGTTTGAACACTGAAGCTTTCTTT,CASSSPGSLNTEAFF
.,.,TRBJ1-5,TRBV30,TGTGCCTGGAGGATAAAGGGCGGCAATCAGCCCCAGCATTTT,CAWRIKGGNQPQHF
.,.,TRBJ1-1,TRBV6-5,TGTGCCAGCAGTTACCTTAGGGTCACGGGCCACAAAGCTTTCTTT,CASSYLRVTGHKAFF
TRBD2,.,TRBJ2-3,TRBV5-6,TGTGCCAGCAGCTTGACTAGCGGAGCAGATACGCAGTATTTT,CASSLTSGADTQYF
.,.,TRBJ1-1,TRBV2,TGTGCCAGCAGCCCCAGGGAGAACACTGAAGCTTTCTTT,CASSPRENTEAFF
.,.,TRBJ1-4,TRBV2,TGTGCCAGCAGTCAACAAACAGAAAAACTGTTTTTT,CASSQQTEKLFF
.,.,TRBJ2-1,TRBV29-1,TGCAGCGCTGAGGGGGGACTCGTCGCTGAGCAGTTCTTC,CSAEGGLVAEQFF
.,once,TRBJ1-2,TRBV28,TGTGCCAGCAAATCCCTAAAGTTAGGTAACTATGGCTACACCTTC,CASKSLKLGNYGYTF
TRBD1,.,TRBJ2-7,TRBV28,TGTGCCAGCAGTTTCTCCCTGACAGGGAACGAGCAGTACTTC,CASSFSLTGNEQYF
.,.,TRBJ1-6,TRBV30,TGTGCCTGGAGCCTTGACAGGACCAGCTCCTATAATTCACCCCTCCACTTT,CAWSLDRTSSYNSPLHF
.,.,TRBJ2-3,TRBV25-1,TGTGCCAGCAGTGCTGCCTTCACAGATACGCAGTATTTT,CASSAAFTDTQYF
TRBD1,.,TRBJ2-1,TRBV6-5,TGTGCCAGCGGCGGGACAGGGTACAATGAGCAGTTCTTC,CASGGTGYNEQFF
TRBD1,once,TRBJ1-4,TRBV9,TGTGCCAGCAGCCCCCTGGGACAGGGGGGTGAAAAACTGTTTTTT,CASSPLGQGGEKLFF
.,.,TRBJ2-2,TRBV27,TGTGCCAGCAGTTTTCCGGGGATGGGGGAGCTGTTTTTT,CASSFPGMGELFF
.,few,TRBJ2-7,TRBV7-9,TGTGCCAGCAGCTTTGACTCCCTTTCCTACGAGCAGTACTTC,CASSFDSLSYEQYF
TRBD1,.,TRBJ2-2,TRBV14,TGTGCCAGCAGCCAAAGGACAGGAGATAACACCGGGGAGCTGTTTTTT,CASSQRTGDNTGELFF
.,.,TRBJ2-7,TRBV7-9,TGTGCCAGCAGCCTCGATAGCGGAAGATACGAGCAGTACTTC,CASSLDSGRYEQYF
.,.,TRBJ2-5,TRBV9,TGTGCCAGCAGCGTAAGTTTGGGGGGACAAGAGACCCAGTACTTC,CASSVSLGGQETQYF
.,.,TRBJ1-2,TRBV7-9,TGTGCCAGCAGCTCAGTAGGATCGCTTCACTATGGCTACACCTTC,CASSSVGSLHYGYTF
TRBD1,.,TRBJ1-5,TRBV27,TGTGCCAGCAGTCGGACAGGGGACTATCAGCCCCAGCATTTT,CASSRTGDYQPQHF
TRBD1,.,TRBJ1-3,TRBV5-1,TGCGCCAGCAGCACCTCCGGGACAGCGTTTTCTGGAAACACCATATATTTT,CASSTSGTAFSGNTIYF